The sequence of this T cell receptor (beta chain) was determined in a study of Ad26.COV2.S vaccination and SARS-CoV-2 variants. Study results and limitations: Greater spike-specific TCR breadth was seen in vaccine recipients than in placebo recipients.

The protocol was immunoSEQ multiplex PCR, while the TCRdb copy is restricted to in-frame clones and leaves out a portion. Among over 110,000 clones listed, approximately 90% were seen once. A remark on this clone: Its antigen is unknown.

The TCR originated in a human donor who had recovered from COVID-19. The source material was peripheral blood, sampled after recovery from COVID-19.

As DNA, the CDR3 is TGTGCCAGCAGTCCTACCGGGACACCTAACTATGGCTACACCTTC. Translating gives CASSPTGTPNYGYTF. The V and J genes are TRBV6-5 and TRBJ1-2; TRBD1 is a possible D gene (6 bases). Trimming cost V 5 bases and J 0 bases, with 13 bases left between them. The CDR3 contains 15 residues. Per germline, CDR1 MNHEY and CDR2 SVGAGI.